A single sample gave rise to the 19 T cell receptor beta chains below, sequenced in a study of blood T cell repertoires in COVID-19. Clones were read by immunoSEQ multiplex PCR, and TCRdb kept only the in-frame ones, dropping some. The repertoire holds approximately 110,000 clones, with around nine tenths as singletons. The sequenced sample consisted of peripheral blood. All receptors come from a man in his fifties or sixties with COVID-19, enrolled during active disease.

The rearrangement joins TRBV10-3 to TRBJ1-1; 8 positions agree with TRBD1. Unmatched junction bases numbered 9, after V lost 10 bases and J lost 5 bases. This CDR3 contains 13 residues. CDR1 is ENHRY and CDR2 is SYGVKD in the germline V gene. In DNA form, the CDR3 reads TGTGCCAGCCAGGGGGCTGGCGGGACTGAAGCTTTCTTT. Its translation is CASQGAGGTEAFF.

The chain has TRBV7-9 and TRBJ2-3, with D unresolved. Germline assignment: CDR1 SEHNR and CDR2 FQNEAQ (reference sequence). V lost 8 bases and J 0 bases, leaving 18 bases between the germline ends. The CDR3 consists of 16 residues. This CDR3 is CASAGPPRSSTDTQYF. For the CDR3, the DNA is TGTGCCAGCGCCGGTCCTCCGCGGAGTAGCACAGATACGCAGTATTTT.

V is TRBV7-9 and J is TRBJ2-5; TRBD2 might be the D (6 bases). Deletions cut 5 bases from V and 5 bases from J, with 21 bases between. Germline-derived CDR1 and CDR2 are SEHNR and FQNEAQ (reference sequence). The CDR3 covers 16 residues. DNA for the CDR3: TGTGCCAGCAGCCCCTTCGGGAGCCGCCCAAGGGAGACCCAGTACTTC. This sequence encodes CASSPFGSRPRETQYF.

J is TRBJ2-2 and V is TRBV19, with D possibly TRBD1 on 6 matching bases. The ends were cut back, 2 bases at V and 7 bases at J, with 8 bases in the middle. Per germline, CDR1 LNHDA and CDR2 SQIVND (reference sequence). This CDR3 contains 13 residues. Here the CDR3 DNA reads TGTGCCAGTAGTATAAGGGGGTTCGGGGAGCTGTTTTTT. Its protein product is CASSIRGFGELFF.

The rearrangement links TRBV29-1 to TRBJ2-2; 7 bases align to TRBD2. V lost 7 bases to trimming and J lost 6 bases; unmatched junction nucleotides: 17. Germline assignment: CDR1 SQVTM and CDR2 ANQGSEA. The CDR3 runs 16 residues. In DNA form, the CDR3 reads TGCAGCGCAAAGGCCAACCCAGCGGGAAATTCCGGGGAGCTGTTTTTT. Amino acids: CSAKANPAGNSGELFF.

In DNA, the CDR3 is TGTGCCAGCAGCCAGATAGGACAGGGGGCGCCCGAGCAGTACTTC. Protein product: CASSQIGQGAPEQYF. The chain carries TRBV4-2 and TRBJ2-7; 11 bases are a match to TRBD1. The CDR3 is made up of 15 amino acids. Unmatched junction bases numbered 7, after V lost 3 bases and J lost 6 bases. Germline V gene data show CDR1 as LGHNA and CDR2 as YNFKEQ.

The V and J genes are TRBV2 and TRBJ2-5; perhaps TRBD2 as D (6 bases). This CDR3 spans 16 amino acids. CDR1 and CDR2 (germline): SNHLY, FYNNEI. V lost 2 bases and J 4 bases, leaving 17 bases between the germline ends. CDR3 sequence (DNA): TGTGCCAGCAGTGAACAAGATATGTTGGGACTAGAGACCCAGTACTTC. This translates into CASSEQDMLGLETQYF.

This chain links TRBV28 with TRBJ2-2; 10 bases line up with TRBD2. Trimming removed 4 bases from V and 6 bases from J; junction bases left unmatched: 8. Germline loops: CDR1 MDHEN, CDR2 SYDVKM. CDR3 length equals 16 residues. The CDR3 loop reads CASSYSSGSAAGELFF. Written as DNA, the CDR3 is TGTGCCAGCAGTTACTCTAGCGGGAGTGCCGCCGGGGAGCTGTTTTTT.

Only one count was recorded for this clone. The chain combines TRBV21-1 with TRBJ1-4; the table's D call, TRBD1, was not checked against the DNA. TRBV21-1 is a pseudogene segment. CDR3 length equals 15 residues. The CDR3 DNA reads TGTGCCGGCCTAACAGGGAGTTGGGTTATTGAAAAACTGTTTTTT. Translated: CAGLTGSWVIEKLFF.

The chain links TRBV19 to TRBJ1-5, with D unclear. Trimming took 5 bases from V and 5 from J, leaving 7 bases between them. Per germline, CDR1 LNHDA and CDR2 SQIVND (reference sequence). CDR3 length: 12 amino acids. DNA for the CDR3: TGTGCCAGTAGTTCGCGGGATCAGCCCCAGCATTTT. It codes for CASSSRDQPQHF.

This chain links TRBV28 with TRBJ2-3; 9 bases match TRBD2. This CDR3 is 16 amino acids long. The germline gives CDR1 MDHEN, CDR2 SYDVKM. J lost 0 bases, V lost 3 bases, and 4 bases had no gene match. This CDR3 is CASSFYSGGSTDTQYF. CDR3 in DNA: TGTGCCAGCAGTTTCTATAGCGGGGGTAGCACAGATACGCAGTATTTT.

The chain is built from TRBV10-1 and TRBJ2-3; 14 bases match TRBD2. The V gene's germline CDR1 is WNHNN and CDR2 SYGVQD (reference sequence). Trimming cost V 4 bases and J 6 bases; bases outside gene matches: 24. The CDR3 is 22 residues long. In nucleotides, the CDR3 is TGCGCCAGCAGTGGAGTTGATTTGGCGGGACTAGCGGGAGCCGGCGGTAGGGATACGCAGTATTTT. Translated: CASSGVDLAGLAGAGGRDTQYF.

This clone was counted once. Here the CDR3 reads CAIRGRTGVYEQYV. The CDR3 nucleotides read TGTGCCATCAGGGGTCGGACAGGGGTATACGAGCAGTACGTC. This chain links TRBV10-3 with TRBJ2-7; 9 nucleotides line up with TRBD1. The CDR3 contains 14 residues. The junction had 7 bases not matched to a gene; V was cut back by 6 bases and J by 4 bases. CDR1 and CDR2 from the germline V gene are ENHRY and SYGVKD.

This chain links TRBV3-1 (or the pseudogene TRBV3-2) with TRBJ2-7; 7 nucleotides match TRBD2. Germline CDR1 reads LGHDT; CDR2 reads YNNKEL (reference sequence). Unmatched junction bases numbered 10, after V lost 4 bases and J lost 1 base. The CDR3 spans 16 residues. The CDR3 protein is CASSLLGGSGSYEQYF. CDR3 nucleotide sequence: TGTGCCAGCAGCCTCCTCGGGGGTAGCGGGTCCTACGAGCAGTACTTC.

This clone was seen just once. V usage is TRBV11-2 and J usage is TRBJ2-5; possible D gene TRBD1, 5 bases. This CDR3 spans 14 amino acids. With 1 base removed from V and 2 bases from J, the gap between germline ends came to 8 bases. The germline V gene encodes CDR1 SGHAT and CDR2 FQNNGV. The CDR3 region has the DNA TGTGCCAGCAGCTTAGGGACAAGTCAAGAGACCCAGTACTTC. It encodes CASSLGTSQETQYF.

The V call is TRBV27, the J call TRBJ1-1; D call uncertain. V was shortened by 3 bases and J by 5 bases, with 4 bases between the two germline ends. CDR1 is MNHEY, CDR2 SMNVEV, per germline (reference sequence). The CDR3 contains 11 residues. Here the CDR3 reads CASSFLTEAFF. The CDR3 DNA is TGTGCCAGCAGTTTCTTAACTGAAGCTTTCTTT.

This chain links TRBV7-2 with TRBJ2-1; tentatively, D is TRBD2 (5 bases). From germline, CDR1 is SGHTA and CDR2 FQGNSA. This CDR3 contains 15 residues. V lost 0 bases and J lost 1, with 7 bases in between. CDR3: CASSLAGESYNEQFF. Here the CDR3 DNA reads TGTGCCAGCAGCTTAGCGGGAGAGTCCTACAATGAGCAGTTCTTC. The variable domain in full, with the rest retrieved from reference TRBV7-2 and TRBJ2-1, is GAGVSQSPSNKVTEKGKDVELRCDPISGHTALYWYRQSLGQGLEFLIYFQGNSAPDKSGLPSDRFSAERTGGSVSTLTIQRTQQEDSAVYLCASSLAGESYNEQFFGPGTRLTVL.

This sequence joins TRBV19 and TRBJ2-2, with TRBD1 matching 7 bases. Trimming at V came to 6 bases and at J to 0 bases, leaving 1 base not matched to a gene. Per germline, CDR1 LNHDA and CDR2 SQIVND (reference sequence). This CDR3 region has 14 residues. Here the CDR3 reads CASRGTANTGELFF. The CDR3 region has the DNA TGTGCCAGTAGGGGGACAGCGAACACCGGGGAGCTGTTTTTT.

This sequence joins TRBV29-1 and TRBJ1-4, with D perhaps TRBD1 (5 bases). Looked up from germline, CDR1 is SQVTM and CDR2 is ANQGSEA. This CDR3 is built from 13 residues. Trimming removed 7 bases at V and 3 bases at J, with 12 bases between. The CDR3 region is CSAGPGANEKLFF. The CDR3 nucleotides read TGCAGCGCGGGGCCCGGAGCTAATGAAAAACTGTTTTTT.